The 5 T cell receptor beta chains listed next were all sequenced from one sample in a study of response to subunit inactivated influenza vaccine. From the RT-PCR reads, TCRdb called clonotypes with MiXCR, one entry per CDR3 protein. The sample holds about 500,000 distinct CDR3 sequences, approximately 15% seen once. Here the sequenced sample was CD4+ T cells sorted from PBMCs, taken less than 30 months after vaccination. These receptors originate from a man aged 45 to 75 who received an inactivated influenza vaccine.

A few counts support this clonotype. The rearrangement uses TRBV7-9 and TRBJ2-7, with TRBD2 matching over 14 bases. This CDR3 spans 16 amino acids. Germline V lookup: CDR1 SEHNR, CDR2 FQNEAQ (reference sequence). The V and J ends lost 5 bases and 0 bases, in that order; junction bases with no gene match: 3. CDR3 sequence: CASSPGLAGDSYEQYF. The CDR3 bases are TGTGCCAGCAGCCCGGGACTAGCGGGGGACTCCTACGAGCAGTACTTC.

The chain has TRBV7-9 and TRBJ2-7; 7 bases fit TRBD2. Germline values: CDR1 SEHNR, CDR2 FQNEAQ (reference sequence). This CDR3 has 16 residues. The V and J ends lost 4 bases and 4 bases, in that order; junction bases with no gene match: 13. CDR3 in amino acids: CASSSSGGFRPYEQYF. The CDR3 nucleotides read TGTGCCAGCAGCTCCTCGGGGGGTTTCCGCCCTTACGAGCAGTACTTC.

CDR3 bases: TGTGCCATCAAAGCCGGGACAGGGGATAATGAGCAGTTCTTC. Translating gives CAIKAGTGDNEQFF. V is TRBV10-3 and J is TRBJ2-1; 10 bases line up with TRBD1. Germline V CDR1 and CDR2: ENHRY, SYGVKD. There are 14 residues in the CDR3. After removal of 7 bases from V and 7 bases from J, the junction contained 7 bases not matched to a gene.

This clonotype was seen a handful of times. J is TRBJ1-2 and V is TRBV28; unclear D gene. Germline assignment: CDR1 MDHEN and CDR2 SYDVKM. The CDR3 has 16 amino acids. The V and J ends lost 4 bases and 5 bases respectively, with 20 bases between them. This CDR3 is CASSSPRRAFSYGYTF. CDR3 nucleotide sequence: TGTGCCAGCAGTTCCCCAAGGCGCGCGTTTTCTTATGGCTACACCTTC.

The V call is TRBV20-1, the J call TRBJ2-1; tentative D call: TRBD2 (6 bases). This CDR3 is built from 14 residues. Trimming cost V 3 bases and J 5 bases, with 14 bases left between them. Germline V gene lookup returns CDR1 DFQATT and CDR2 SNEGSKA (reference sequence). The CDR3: CSARVQRADNEQFF. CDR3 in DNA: TGCAGTGCTAGGGTACAGCGGGCTGACAATGAGCAGTTCTTC.